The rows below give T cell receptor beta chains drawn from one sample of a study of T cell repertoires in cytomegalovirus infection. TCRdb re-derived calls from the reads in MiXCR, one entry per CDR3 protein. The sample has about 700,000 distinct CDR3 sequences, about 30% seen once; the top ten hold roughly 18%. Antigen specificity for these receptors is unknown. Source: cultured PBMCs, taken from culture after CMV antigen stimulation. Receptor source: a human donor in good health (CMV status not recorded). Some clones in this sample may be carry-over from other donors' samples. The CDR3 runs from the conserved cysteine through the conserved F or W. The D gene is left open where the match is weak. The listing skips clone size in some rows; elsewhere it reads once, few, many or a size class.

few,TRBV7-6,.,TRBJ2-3,TGTGCCAGCAGCAGAGGTCCGGGAGATACGCAGTATTTT,CASSRGPGDTQYF
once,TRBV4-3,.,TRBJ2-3,TGCGCCAGCAGTCCATCCCTAGGGGGAGATACGCAGTATTTT,CASSPSLGGDTQYF
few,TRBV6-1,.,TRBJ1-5,TGTGCCAGCGTTTCAGGGGCGACTAGCAATCAGCCCCAGCATTTT,CASVSGATSNQPQHF
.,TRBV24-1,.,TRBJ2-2,TGTGCCACCAGACCCGGTTCGCAACCTCCTTTTAACACGGGGGAGCTGTTTTTT,CATRPGSQPPFNTGELFF
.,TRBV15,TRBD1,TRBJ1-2,TGTGCCACCAGCAGAGGAGGGACAGGGGATGATGGTGGCTACACCTTC,CATSRGGTGDDGGYTF
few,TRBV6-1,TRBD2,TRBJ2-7,TGTGCCAGCGGAGGAGCGGGGGCCCCCTACGAGCAGTACTTC,CASGGAGAPYEQYF
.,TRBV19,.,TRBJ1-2,TGTGCCAGTAGTTCGACAGCCCCTTACTATGGCTACACCTTC,CASSSTAPYYGYTF
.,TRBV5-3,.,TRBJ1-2,TGTGCCAGCAGTCTAACGGACGCTCCTTATGGCTACACCTTC,CASSLTDAPYGYTF
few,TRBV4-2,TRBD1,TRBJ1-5,TGTGCCAGCAGCCAAGTCCGACAGGGGAATCAGCCCCAGCATTTT,CASSQVRQGNQPQHF
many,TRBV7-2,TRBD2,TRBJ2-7,TGTGCCAGCAGCTCAAGACGCGCTAGCGGGATTTACGAGCAGTACTTC,CASSSRRASGIYEQYF
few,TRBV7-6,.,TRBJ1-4,TGTGCCAGCAGCTTATACAGGGATGAAAAACTGTTTTTT,CASSLYRDEKLFF
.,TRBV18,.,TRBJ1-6,TGTGCCAGCTCTCCGGGAGCGAAGGAGAATTCACCCCTCCACTTT,CASSPGAKENSPLHF
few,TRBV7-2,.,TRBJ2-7,TGTGCCAGCAGCCAGGACGGACCTACCTACGAGCAGTACTTC,CASSQDGPTYEQYF
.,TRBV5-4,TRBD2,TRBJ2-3,TGTGCCAGCAGCTTGCGGAGCGGGGGTCGGACAGATACGCAGTATTTT,CASSLRSGGRTDTQYF
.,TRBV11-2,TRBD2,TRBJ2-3,TGTGCCAGCAGCTTGGGCCGCGGGGGAAAGGATACGCAGTATTTT,CASSLGRGGKDTQYF
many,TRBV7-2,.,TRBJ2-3,TGTGCCAGCAGCTTTTTCACAGATACGCAGTATTTT,CASSFFTDTQYF
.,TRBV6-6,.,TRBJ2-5,TGTGCCAGCAGTTACTCCCCCCCCGTGAAGTACTTC,CASSYSPPVKYF
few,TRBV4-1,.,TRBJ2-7,TGCGCCAGCAGCCAAGCGGAGGGGTCACCCTACGAGCAGTACTTC,CASSQAEGSPYEQYF
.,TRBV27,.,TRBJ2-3,TGTGCCAGCAGATGGTCCCCTAGCACAGATACGCAGTATTTT,CASRWSPSTDTQYF
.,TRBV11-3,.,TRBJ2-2,TGTGCCAGCAGCATGGGACAGAACACCGGGGAGCTGTTTTTT,CASSMGQNTGELFF
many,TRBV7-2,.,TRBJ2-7,TGTGCCAGCAGTTCCGGGACTCTCAGCTCCTACGAGCAGTACTTC,CASSSGTLSSYEQYF
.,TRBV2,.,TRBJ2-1,TGTGCCAGCAGTGGTAGGGAACGGGTCGAGCAGTTCTTC,CASSGRERVEQFF
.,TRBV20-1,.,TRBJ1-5,TGCAGTGCTAGAGACAGGGGATATAGCAATCAGCCCCAGCATTTT,CSARDRGYSNQPQHF
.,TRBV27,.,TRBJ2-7,TGTGCCAGCAGCGAAACCCCCATCGAGCAGTACTTC,CASSETPIEQYF
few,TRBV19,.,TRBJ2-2,TGTGCCAGTAGTACCTCTAGGGTGGGCACCGGGGAGCTGTTTTTT,CASSTSRVGTGELFF
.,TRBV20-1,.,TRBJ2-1,TGCAGTGCTATCTGGCTCGACAATGAGCAGTTCTTC,CSAIWLDNEQFF
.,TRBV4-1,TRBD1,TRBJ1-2,TGCGCCAGCAGCCAAGGTGACAGGGAGTATGGCTACACCTTC,CASSQGDREYGYTF
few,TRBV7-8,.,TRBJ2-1,TGTGCCAGCAGCTTTAGGGCCACCGGTGAGCAGTTCTTC,CASSFRATGEQFF
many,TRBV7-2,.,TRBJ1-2,TGTGCCAGCAGCTTAGTCCTCTATGGCTACACCTTC,CASSLVLYGYTF
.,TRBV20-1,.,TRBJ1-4,TGCAGTGCTAGACGAATAGGGGGAGTTAATGAAAAACTGTTTTTT,CSARRIGGVNEKLFF
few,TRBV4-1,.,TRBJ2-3,TGCGCCAGCAGCCGGGGGCTGACAGGAACAGATACGCAGTATTTT,CASSRGLTGTDTQYF
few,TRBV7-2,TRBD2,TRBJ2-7,TGTGCCAGCAGCCCCGGACTAGCGGGGGGCTATAAGGCCTACGAGCAGTACTTC,CASSPGLAGGYKAYEQYF
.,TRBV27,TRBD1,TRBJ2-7,TGTGCCAGCAGTTTATCCCTGGGACAGAATCTGTACTTC,CASSLSLGQNLYF
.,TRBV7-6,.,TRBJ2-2,TGTGCCAGCAGCTCACGGGGGCTGAGCGGGGAGCTGTTTTTT,CASSSRGLSGELFF
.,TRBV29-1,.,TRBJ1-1,TGCAGCGTTGAAGTCATCGGGGGTGAAGCTTTCTTT,CSVEVIGGEAFF
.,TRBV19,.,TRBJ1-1,TGTGCCAGTAGTATATCAGGGTCCGGCGGGACTGAAGCTTTCTTT,CASSISGSGGTEAFF
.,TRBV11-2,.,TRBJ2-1,TGTGCCAGCAGCTTAAGCTCTCTTCACAATGAGCAGTTCTTC,CASSLSSLHNEQFF
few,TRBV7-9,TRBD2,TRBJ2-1,TGTGCCAGCAGCTACAGCGGGGGGGCTGATGAGCAGTTCTTC,CASSYSGGADEQFF
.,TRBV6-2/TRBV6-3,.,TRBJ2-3,TGTGCCAGCTCGACCCGGGAGACAGATACGCAGTATTTT,CASSTRETDTQYF
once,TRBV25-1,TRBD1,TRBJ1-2,TGTGCCAGCAGGGAGACAGGGGGCCATGGCTACACCTTC,CASRETGGHGYTF
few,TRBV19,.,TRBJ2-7,TGTGCCAGTAGTAATAGGACCCCTCCCTACGAGCAGTACTTC,CASSNRTPPYEQYF
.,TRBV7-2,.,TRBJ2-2,TGTGCCAGCACCAGAGGCCGGGAGCTGTTTTTT,CASTRGRELFF
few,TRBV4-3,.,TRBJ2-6,TGCGCCAGCAGCCAAGATACTTTTTTGGATGGGGCCAACGTCCTGACTTTC,CASSQDTFLDGANVLTF
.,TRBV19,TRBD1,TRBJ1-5,TGTGCCAGTAGTATAGGACCGGGACAGGGTCAGCCCCAGCATTTT,CASSIGPGQGQPQHF
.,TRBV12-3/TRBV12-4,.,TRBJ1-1,TGTGCCAGCAGTTTCGGGCAGATCACTGAAGCTTTCTTT,CASSFGQITEAFF
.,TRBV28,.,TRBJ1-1,TGTGCCAGCAGTCCTTACGCCGGAGTGAACACTGAAGCTTTCTTT,CASSPYAGVNTEAFF
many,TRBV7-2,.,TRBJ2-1,TGTGCCAGCAGCTCAGGGCGCCCGCAACAGTTCTTC,CASSSGRPQQFF